This T cell receptor (beta chain) was sequenced during a study of T cells in Graves' hyperthyroidism and ophthalmopathy (dated by TCRdb to about 2019). Regarding the study in general: Peripheral blood samples were taken at initial diagnosis, before any treatment was given. The 100 or so discovery patients were randomly split 7:3 into training and test sets. A discovery cohort of about a hundred patients, approximately 44 with Graves' ophthalmopathy and approximately 60 with stable Graves' hyperthyroidism, was used to find distinguishing TCR V-J signatures. In more than 5 Graves' hyperthyroidism patients, the study also compared T-cell repertoires from thyroid tissue with T-cell repertoires from blood. According to the paper, TCR Vbeta CDR3 sequencing was carried out on 135 peripheral blood samples, which came from over 40 ophthalmopathy, around 75 hyperthyroidism and about 17 progressor patients. After blood sampling, hyperthyroidism patients were treated with methimazole at a starting dose of 30 mg daily, and ophthalmopathy patients were treated with high-dose intravenous methylprednisolone. Prospective prediction of ophthalmopathy was tested in an independent validation cohort of 18 hyperthyroidism patients and 17 patients who later progressed to ophthalmopathy. Beyond this particular receptor, the publication reports: Sample size was not statistically predetermined, and investigators were not blinded to group allocation. Most expanded thyroid clonotypes (frequency above 0.001) were also detected in blood, suggesting blood repertoires may reflect thyroid immune responses. In cross-validation, a model built on a 13 V-J signature told ophthalmopathy apart from stable hyperthyroidism with just under 90% sensitivity and approximately 84% specificity, and in testing the same model reached 80%/75%. In validation, the model predicted progression to ophthalmopathy a median of 6.5 months before onset, with roughly 70% sensitivity and about 72% specificity.

This clonotype has a count of ten or more. The antigen it recognizes is unknown. No much larger clone is present one base from it, and per-base qualities are unavailable. Hyperthyroidism patients were aged 18 to 65 years and newly diagnosed, with disease duration of less than 2 months. The study excluded patients with uncontrolled infections, other autoimmune diseases, pregnancy or lactation. Diagnoses were established on the basis of clinical symptoms, serum thyroxine and TRAb, thyroid ultrasound, and orbital computed tomography. For progressor patients, blood was drawn at the first diagnosis of hyperthyroidism, before any ophthalmopathy symptoms had appeared. PBMCs were separated from approximately 10 ml of fresh peripheral blood using Ficoll-Paque density gradient centrifugation. Progressor patients were defined as those initially diagnosed with Graves' hyperthyroidism in whom ophthalmopathy developed during follow-up. Trizol reagent was used to extract total RNA, and RNA quality was then checked on an Agilent 2100 Bioanalyzer.

The TCR beta CDR3 regions were amplified from RNA transcripts. The first round of RT-PCR for the TCR CDR3 was performed with the HTBI primer set and the Qiagen OneStep RT-PCR kit. A second multiplex PCR round built the libraries, followed by size selection and purification. Sequencing of the libraries was done on an Illumina HiSeq2000 using paired-end 100 bp reads. For the original study's pipeline: SOAPnuke was used to process the raw data, removing reads that contained adapters or uncalled bases, had a mean Phred below 15, or lacked an exact match to the constant primer or identifier. COPE v1.2.5 was used to merge the high-quality paired reads, and each unique nucleotide sequence was defined as a clonotype. Clonotypes were aligned to IMGT TRBV, TRBD and TRBJ reference segments using MiTCR v1.1. Analysis was restricted to V-J combinations with a frequency above 0.0001, which covered roughly 99% of repertoires. A TCS score was defined as the ratio between F50 (clonal expansion) and ExV (chaos), using BLOSUM62-based TCRdist between CDR3 peptides within each V-J. Welch's t-statistics and random forest reduced just over 500 V-J features to around 14, which were used in a naive Bayes classifier (R e1071). TCRdb reanalyzed the raw reads on its own, using fastp at Q25 for trimming and MiXCR for clone calling, and kept in-frame beta chains. Rows merge per CDR3 protein into single entries with the most common DNA and genes. What appears here as the V and J calls and clone size reflects TCRdb's work, not the paper's. Present in this sample are around 290,000 distinct CDR3 sequences, 10% to 15% of which were seen just once. The ten top clones hold 7.8% of the sample.

The sequenced sample was blood. The clonotype originates from a woman in her twenties or thirties with Graves' hyperthyroidism that later progressed to Graves' ophthalmopathy.

The CDR3 is CASSVGTNYGYTF. In nucleotide form, the sequence is TGTGCCAGCAGCGTAGGCACGAATTATGGCTACACCTTC. The V and J genes are TRBV9 and TRBJ1-2; the D gene cannot be resolved reliably. Via the germline V gene, CDR1 is SGDLS and CDR2 YYNGEE. The CDR3, from cysteine to phenylalanine, totals 13 residues. Only the CDR3 DNA stays, 39 bases, in frame from base 1. V is reduced by 0 bases and J by 5 bases, leaving a spacing of 8 bases between them.